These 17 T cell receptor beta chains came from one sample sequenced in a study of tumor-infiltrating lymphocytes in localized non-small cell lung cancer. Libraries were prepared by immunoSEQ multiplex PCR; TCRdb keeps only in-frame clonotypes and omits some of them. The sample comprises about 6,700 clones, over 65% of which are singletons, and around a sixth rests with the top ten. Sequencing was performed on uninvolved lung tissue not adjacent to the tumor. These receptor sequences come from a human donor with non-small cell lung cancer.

CDR3: CASSSAGSYNEQFF. CDR3 DNA sequence: TGTGCCAGCAGCTCCGCGGGCTCCTACAATGAGCAGTTCTTC. The chain carries TRBV7-3 and TRBJ2-1; perhaps TRBD2 as D (5 bases). This CDR3 has 14 amino acids. V shed 4 bases and J shed 0 bases, with 7 bases lying between them. The germline V gene has CDR1 SGHTA and CDR2 FQGTGA.

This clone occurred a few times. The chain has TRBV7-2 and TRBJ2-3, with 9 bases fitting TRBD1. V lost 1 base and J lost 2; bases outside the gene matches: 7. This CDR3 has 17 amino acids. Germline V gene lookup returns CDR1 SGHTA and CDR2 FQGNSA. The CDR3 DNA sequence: TGTGCCAGCAGCTTAGTTCCGGGACAGGGATACACAGATACGCAGTATTTT. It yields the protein CASSLVPGQGYTDTQYF.

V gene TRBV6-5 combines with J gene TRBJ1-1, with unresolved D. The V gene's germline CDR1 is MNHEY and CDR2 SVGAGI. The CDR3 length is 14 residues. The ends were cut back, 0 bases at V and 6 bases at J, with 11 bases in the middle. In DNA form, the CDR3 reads TGTGCCAGCAGTTACTCGAGGGCAGCCCCTGAAGCTTTCTTT. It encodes CASSYSRAAPEAFF.

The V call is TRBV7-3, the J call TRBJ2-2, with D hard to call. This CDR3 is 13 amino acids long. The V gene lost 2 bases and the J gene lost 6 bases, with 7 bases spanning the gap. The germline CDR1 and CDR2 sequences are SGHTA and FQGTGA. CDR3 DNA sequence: TGTGCCAGCAGCTTATTGGTCCCCGGGGAGCTGTTTTTT. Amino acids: CASSLLVPGELFF.

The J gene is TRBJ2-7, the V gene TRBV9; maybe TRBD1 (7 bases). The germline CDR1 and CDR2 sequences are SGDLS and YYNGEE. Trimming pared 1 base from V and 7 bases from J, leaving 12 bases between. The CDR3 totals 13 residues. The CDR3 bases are TGTGCCAGCAGCGTATCGGCAGGGGGGGAGCAGTACTTC. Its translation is CASSVSAGGEQYF.

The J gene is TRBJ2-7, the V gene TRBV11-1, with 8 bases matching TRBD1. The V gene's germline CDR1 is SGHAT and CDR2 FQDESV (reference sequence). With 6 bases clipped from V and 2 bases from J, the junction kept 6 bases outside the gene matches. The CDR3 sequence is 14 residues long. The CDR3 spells CASSIGQGTYEQYF. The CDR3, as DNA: TGTGCCAGCAGTATTGGACAGGGAACCTACGAGCAGTACTTC. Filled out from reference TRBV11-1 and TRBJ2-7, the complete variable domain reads EAEVAQSPRYKITEKSQAVAFWCDPISGHATLYWYRQILGQGPELLVQFQDESVVDDSQLPKDRFSAERLKGVDSTLKIQPAELGDSAMYLCASSIGQGTYEQYFGPGTRLTVT.

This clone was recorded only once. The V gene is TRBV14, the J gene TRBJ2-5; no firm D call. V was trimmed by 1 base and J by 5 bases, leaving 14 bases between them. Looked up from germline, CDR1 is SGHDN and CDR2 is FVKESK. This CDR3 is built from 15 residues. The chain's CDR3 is CASSQGYAVRETQYF. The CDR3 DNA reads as TGTGCCAGCAGCCAAGGGTATGCCGTCAGGGAGACCCAGTACTTC.

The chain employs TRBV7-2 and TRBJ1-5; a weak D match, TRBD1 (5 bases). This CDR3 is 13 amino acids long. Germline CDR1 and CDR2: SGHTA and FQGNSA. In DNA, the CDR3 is TGTGCGTCAAGGGGCCCCTCCAATCAGCCCCAGCATTTT. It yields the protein CASRGPSNQPQHF.

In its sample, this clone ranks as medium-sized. The CDR3 region has the DNA TGTGCCAGCTCCCGGCACAGGGCCCCCTACGAGCAGTACTTC. It specifies CASSRHRAPYEQYF. The chain joins TRBV18 to TRBJ2-7; weak D call: TRBD1 (6 bases). The germline V gene encodes CDR1 KGHSH and CDR2 LQKENI. This CDR3 has 14 residues. V lost 6 bases and J 2 bases, leaving 14 bases between the germline ends.

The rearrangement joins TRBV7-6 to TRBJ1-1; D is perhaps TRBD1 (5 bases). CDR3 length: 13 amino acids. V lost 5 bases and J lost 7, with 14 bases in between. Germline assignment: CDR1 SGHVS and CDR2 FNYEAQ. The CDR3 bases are TGTGCCAGCAGCCTGTTGAAGGGGAGTGAAGCTTTCTTT. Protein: CASSLLKGSEAFF.

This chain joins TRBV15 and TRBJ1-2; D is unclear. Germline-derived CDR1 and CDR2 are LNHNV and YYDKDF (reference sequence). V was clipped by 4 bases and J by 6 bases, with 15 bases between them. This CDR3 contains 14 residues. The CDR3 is CATSTRSRSDGYTF. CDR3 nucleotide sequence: TGTGCCACCAGCACTAGATCGAGGAGCGATGGCTACACCTTC.

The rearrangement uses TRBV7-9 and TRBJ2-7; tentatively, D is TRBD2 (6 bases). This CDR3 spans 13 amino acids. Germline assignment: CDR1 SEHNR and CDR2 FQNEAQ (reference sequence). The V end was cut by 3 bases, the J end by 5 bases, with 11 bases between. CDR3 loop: CASSLGRGDEQYF. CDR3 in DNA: TGTGCCAGCAGCTTGGGGCGGGGAGACGAGCAGTACTTC.

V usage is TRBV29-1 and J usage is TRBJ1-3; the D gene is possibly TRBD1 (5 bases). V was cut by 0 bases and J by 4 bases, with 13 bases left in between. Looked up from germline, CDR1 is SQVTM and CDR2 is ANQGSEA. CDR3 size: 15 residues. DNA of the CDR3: TGCAGCGTTGAAGATCGGAGCAGGGAAGGAAACACCATATATTTT. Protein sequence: CSVEDRSREGNTIYF.

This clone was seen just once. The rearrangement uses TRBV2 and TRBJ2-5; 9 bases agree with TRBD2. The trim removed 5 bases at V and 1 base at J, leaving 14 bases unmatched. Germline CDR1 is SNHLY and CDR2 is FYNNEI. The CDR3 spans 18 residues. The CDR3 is CASSTVFGGLASQETQYF. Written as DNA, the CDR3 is TGTGCCAGCAGTACCGTCTTCGGAGGACTAGCGTCCCAAGAGACCCAGTACTTC.

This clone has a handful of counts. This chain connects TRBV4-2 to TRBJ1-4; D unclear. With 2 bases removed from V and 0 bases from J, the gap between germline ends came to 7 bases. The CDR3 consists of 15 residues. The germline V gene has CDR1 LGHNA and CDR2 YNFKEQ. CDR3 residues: CASSQPGATNEKLFF. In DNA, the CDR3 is TGTGCCAGCAGCCAACCAGGAGCAACTAATGAAAAACTGTTTTTT.

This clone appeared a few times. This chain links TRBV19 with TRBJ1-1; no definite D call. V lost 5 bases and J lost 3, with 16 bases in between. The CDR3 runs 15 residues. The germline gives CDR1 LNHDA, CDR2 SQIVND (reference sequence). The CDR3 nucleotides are TGTGCCAGTAGTCGGACTCTCGGACGGTACACTGAAGCTTTCTTT. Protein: CASSRTLGRYTEAFF.

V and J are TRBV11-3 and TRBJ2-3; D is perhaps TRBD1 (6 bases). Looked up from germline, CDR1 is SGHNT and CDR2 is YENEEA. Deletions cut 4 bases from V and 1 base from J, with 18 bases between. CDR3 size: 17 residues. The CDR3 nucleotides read TGTGCCAGCAGCTCCCGACAGGCAGGGGTGGGCACAGATACGCAGTATTTT. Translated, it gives CASSSRQAGVGTDTQYF.